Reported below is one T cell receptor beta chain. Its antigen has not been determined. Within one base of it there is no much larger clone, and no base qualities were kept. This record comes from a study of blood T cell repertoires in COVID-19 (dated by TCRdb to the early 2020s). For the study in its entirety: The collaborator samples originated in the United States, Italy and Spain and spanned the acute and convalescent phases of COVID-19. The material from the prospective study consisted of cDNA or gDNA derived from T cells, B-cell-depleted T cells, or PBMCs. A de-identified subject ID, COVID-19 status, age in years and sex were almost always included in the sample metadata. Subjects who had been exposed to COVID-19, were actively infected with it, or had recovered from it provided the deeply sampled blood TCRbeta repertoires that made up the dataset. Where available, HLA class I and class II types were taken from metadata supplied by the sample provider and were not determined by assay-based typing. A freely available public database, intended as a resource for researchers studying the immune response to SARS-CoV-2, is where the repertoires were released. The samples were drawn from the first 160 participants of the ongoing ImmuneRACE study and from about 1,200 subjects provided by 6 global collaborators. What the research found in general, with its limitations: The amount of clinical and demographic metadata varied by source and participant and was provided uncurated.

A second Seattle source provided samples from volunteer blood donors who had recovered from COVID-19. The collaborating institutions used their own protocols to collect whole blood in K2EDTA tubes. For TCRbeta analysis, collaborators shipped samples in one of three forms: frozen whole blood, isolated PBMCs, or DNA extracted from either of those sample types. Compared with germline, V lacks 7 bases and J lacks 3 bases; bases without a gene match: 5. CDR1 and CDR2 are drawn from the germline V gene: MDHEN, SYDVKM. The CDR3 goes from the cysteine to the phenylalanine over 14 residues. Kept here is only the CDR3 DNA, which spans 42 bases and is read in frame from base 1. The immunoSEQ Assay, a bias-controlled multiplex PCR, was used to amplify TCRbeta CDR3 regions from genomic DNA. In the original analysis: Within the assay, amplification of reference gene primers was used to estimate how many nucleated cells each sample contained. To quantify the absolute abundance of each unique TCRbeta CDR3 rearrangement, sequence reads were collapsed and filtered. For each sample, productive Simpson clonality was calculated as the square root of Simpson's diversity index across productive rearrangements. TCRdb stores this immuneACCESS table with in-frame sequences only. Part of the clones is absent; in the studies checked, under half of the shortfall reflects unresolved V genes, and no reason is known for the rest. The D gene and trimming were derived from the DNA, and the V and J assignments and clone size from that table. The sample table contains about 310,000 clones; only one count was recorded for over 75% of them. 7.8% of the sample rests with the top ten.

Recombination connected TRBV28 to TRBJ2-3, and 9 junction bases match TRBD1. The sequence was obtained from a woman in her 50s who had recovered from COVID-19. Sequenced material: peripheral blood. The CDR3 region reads CASNRDRATDTQYF. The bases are TGTGCCAGCAACAGGGACAGGGCTACAGATACGCAGTATTTT.